These 9 T cell receptor beta chains originate from one sample sequenced in a study of T cell repertoires in cytomegalovirus infection (dated by TCRdb to about 2019). Sequencer: Illumina HiSeq 1500. TCRdb reworked the public reads: Q25 trimming with fastp, MiXCR clone assembly, productive beta chains retained. Under each unique CDR3 protein, matching rows form one entry showing the most common genes and DNA. The sample table lists some 600,000 distinct CDR3 sequences, 20% to 25% of them with a count of one. The top ten clonotypes cover roughly 8% of the sample. The material sequenced was CD8+ T cells from PBMCs. These TCRs come from a human donor in good health (CMV status not recorded). Some clones in this sample may be carry-over from other donors' samples.

This clonotype has ten or more counts. The junction and the germline gene differ at one end; a read error may be behind it. The genes are TRBV7-9 and TRBJ2-7; unclear D gene. CDR3 length: 14 residues. Germline CDR1 reads SEHNR; CDR2 reads FQNEAQ (reference sequence). DNA for the CDR3: TGTGCCAGCAGCCCGCCCGGAGTAGGGTACGGGCAGTACTTC. Its translation: CASSPPGVGYGQYF. The full variable domain, in which reference TRBV7-9 and TRBJ2-7 provide the parts outside the CDR3, is DTGVSQNPRHKITKRGQNVTFRCDPISEHNRLYWYRQTLGQGPEFLTYFQNEAQLEKSRLLSDRFSAERPKGSFSTLEIQRTEQGDSAMYLCASSPPGVGYGQYFGPGTRLTVT.

This clonotype has a handful of counts. The chain uses TRBV19 and TRBJ2-1; D remains unclear. Germline V CDR1 and CDR2: LNHDA, SQIVND (reference sequence). Trimming cost V 1 base and J 8 bases, with 12 bases left between them. This CDR3 is 14 amino acids long. The DNA for the CDR3 is TGTGCCAGTAGTATAGGGGTGGGCGGAGATGAGCAGTTCTTC. Protein product: CASSIGVGGDEQFF. Full variable domain (outside the CDR3, taken from reference TRBV19 and TRBJ2-1): DGGITQSPKYLFRKEGQNVTLSCEQNLNHDAMYWYRQDPGQGLRLIYYSQIVNDFQKGDIAEGYSVSREKKESFPLTVTSAQKNPTAFYLCASSIGVGGDEQFFGPGTRLTVL.

This clonotype was counted at least ten times. V and J are TRBV7-8 and TRBJ2-7; 7 nucleotides agree with TRBD1. Per the germline V gene, CDR1 is SGHVS and CDR2 is FQNEAQ. This CDR3 is built from 15 residues. V dropped 6 bases and J dropped 3; count of bases not matched to a gene: 11. Written as DNA, the CDR3 is TGTGCCAGCAGAGAGGGGGCCTTAACCTACTACGAGCAGTACTTC. This translates into CASREGALTYYEQYF.

This clonotype has only one observation. The chain recombines TRBV20-1 with TRBJ2-1, with 7 bases matching TRBD2. This CDR3 has 14 amino acids. Germline CDR1 and CDR2: DFQATT and SNEGSKA (reference sequence). V gave up 1 base and J gave up 12 bases; unmatched junction bases: 12. CDR3 in DNA: TGCAGTGCTAGAGCTACCAATTACGGGGAGGGGCAGTTCTTC. Protein: CSARATNYGEGQFF.

The V call is TRBV20-1, the J call TRBJ1-5, with D possibly TRBD1 on 5 matching bases. Between the trimmed V and J ends, which lost 6 bases and 0 bases, there was a span of 12 bases. CDR3 length: 14 residues. Germline CDR1 reads DFQATT; CDR2 reads SNEGSKA (reference sequence). DNA for the CDR3: TGCAGTGCCAGCCCCGGGGGTAGCAATCAGCCCCAGCATTTT. It specifies CSASPGGSNQPQHF.

This chain connects TRBV27 to TRBJ1-1, with D perhaps TRBD1 (5 bases). V was shortened by 3 bases and J by 5 bases, with 10 bases between the two germline ends. The germline V gene has CDR1 MNHEY and CDR2 SMNVEV (reference sequence). This CDR3 has 13 amino acids. The CDR3 reads CASSFLGVTEAFF. The DNA for the CDR3 is TGTGCCAGCAGTTTCCTAGGGGTGACTGAAGCTTTCTTT.

The V call is TRBV20-1, the J call TRBJ2-1; D remains unclear. V was shortened by 2 bases and J by 5 bases, with 19 bases between the two germline ends. The CDR3 covers 16 residues. Germline values: CDR1 DFQATT, CDR2 SNEGSKA (reference sequence). As DNA, the CDR3 is TGCAGTGCTAGAATGGGCTCTACGGTGCCTGACAATGAGCAGTTCTTC. Its translation is CSARMGSTVPDNEQFF.

About this clonotype itself: A much larger clonotype is one base distant, so this may be a read error. V is TRBV6-6 and J is TRBJ1-2; weak D call: TRBD1 (5 bases). Germline values: CDR1 MNHNY, CDR2 SVGAGI (reference sequence). The CDR3 contains 13 residues. V gave up 0 bases and J gave up 9 bases, with 11 bases separating them. In DNA form, the CDR3 reads TGTGCCAGCAGTTACTCAAGGGGCATATGCTACACCTTC. Protein sequence: CASSYSRGICYTF.

This chain uses TRBV18 with TRBJ1-1; 8 nucleotides match TRBD1. J was trimmed by 5 bases and V by 4 bases; bases with no gene match: 9. Germline assignment: CDR1 KGHSH and CDR2 LQKENI. The length of the CDR3 is 15 residues. CDR3 protein: CASSHRTGSRTEAFF. CDR3 DNA: TGTGCCAGCTCACACCGGACAGGGAGTCGAACTGAAGCTTTCTTT.